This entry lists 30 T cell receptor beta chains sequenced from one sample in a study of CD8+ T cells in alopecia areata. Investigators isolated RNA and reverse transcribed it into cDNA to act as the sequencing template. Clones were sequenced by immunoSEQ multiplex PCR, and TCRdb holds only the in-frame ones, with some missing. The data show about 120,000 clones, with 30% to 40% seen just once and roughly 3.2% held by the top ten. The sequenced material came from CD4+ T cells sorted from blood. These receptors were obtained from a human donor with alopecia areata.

CDR3 nucleotide sequence: TGTGCCAGCAGCATAGATAGCGAAAACATTCAGTACTTC. As protein: CASSIDSENIQYF. The chain combines TRBV13 with TRBJ2-4, with a tentative D call TRBD2 (5 bases). CDR1 is PRHDT, CDR2 FYEKMQ, per germline (reference sequence). Trimming shortened V by 5 bases and J by 5 bases, and 10 bases separated the two germline ends. The length of the CDR3 is 13 residues.

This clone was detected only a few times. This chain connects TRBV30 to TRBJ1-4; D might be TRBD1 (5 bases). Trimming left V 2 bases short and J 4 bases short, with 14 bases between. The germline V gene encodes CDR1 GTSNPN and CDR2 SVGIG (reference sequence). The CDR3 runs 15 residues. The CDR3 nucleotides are TGTGCCTGGAGTTCCCCCGGGGCCGGTAATGAAAAACTGTTTTTT. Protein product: CAWSSPGAGNEKLFF. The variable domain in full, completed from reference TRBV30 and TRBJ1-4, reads SQTIHQWPATLVQPVGSPLSLECTVEGTSNPNLYWYRQAAGRGLQLLFYSVGIGQISSEVPQNLSASRPQDRQFILSSKKLLLSDSGFYLCAWSSPGAGNEKLFFGSGTQLSVL.

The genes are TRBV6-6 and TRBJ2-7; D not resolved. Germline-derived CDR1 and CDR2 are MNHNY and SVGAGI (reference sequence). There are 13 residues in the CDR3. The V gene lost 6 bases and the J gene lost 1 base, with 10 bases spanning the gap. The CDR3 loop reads CASSPSNSYEQYF. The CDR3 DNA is TGTGCCAGCAGCCCCTCGAATTCCTACGAGCAGTACTTC.

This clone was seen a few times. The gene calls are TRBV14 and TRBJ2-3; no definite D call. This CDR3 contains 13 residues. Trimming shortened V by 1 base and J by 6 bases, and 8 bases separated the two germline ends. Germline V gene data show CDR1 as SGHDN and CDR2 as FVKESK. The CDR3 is CASSQGTADTQYF. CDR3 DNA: TGTGCCAGCAGCCAAGGGACCGCCGATACGCAGTATTTT.

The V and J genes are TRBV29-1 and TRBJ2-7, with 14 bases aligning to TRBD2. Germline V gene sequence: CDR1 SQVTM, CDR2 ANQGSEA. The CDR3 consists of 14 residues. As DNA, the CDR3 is TGCAGTGGGACTAGCGGGGGACTCTCCTACGAGCAGTACTTC. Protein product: CSGTSGGLSYEQYF.

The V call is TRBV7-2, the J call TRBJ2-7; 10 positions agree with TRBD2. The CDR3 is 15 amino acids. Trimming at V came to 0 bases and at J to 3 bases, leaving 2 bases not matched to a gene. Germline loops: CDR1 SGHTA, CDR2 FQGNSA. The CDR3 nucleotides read TGTGCCAGCAGCTTAGCGTCTAGCGGGAGCTACGAGCAGTACTTC. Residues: CASSLASSGSYEQYF. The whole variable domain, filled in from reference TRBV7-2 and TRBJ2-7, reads GAGVSQSPSNKVTEKGKDVELRCDPISGHTALYWYRQSLGQGLEFLIYFQGNSAPDKSGLPSDRFSAERTGGSVSTLTIQRTQQEDSAVYLCASSLASSGSYEQYFGPGTRLTVT.

The CDR3 spells CSVEGQVTGELFF. CDR3 bases: TGCAGCGTTGAGGGACAGGTCACCGGGGAGCTGTTTTTT. The rearrangement links TRBV29-1 to TRBJ2-2, with 8 bases identical to TRBD1. With V trimmed by 3 bases and J by 4 bases, 1 base remained unmatched. The germline V gene has CDR1 SQVTM and CDR2 ANQGSEA. CDR3 length equals 13 residues.

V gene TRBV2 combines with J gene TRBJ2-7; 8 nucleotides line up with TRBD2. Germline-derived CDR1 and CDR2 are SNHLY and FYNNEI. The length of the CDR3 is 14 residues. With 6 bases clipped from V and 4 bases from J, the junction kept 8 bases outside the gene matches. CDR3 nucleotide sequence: TGTGCCAGCAGGATCACTAGCGGAGAATACGAGCAGTACTTC. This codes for CASRITSGEYEQYF.

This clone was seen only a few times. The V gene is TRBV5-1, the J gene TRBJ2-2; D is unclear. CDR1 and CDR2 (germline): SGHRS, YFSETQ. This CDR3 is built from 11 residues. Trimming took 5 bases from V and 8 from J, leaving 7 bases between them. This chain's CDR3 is CASSSQGELFF. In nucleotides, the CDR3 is TGCGCCAGCAGTAGTCAGGGGGAGCTGTTTTTT.

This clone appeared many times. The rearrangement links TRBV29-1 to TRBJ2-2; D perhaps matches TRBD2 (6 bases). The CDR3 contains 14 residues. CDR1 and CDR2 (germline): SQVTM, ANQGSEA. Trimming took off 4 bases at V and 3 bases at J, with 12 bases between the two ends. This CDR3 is CSVAKTGDTGELFF. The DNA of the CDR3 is TGCAGCGTTGCGAAAACGGGAGACACCGGGGAGCTGTTTTTT.

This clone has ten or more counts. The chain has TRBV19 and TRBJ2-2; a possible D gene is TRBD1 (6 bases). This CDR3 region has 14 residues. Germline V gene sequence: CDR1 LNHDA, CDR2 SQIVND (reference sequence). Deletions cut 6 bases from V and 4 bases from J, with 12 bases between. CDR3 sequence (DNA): TGTGCCAGTAGATCACAGGGAGTCACCGGGGAGCTGTTTTTT. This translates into CASRSQGVTGELFF.

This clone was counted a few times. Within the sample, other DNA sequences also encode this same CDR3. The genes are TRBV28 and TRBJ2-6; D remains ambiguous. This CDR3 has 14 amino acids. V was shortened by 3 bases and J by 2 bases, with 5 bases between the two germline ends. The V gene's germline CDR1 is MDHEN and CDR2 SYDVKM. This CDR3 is CASSFLAGANVLTF. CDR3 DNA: TGTGCCAGCAGTTTTCTGGCTGGGGCCAACGTCCTGACTTTC. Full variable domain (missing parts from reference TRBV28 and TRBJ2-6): DVKVTQSSRYLVKRTGEKVFLECVQDMDHENMFWYRQDPGLGLRLIYFSYDVKMKEKGDIPEGYSVSREKKERFSLILESASTNQTSMYLCASSFLAGANVLTFGAGSRLTVL.

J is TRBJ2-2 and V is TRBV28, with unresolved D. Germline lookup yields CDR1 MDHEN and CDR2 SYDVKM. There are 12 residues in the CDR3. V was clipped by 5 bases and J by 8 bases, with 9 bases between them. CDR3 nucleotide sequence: TGTGCCAGCAGTCTTACCTTGGGGGAGCTGTTTTTT. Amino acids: CASSLTLGELFF.

CDR3: CSVEQRTGRAFF. The CDR3 DNA reads TGCAGCGTAGAGCAAAGGACTGGTCGAGCTTTCTTT. The V gene is TRBV29-1, the J gene TRBJ1-1, with D unclear. The germline V gene has CDR1 SQVTM and CDR2 ANQGSEA. There are 12 residues in the CDR3. The V and J ends lost 6 bases and 10 bases respectively, with 18 bases between them.

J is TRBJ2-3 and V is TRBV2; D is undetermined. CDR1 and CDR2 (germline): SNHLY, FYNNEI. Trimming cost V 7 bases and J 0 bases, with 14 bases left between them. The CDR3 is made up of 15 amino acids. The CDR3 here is CASNRERVSTDTQYF. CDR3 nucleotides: TGTGCCAGCAACCGAGAACGGGTTAGCACAGATACGCAGTATTTT.

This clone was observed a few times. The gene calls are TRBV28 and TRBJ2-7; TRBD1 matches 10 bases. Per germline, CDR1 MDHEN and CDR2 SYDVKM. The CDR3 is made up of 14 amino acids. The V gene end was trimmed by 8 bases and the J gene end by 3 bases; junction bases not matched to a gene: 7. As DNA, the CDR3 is TGTGCCAGCCGGCCGGGACAGGGGAACTACGAGCAGTACTTC. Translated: CASRPGQGNYEQYF. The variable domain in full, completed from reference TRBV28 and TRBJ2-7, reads DVKVTQSSRYLVKRTGEKVFLECVQDMDHENMFWYRQDPGLGLRLIYFSYDVKMKEKGDIPEGYSVSREKKERFSLILESASTNQTSMYLCASRPGQGNYEQYFGPGTRLTVT.

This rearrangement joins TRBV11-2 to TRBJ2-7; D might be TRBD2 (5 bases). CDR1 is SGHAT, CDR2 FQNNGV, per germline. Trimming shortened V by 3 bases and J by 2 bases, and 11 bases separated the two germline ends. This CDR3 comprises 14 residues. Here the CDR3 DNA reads TGTGCCAGCAGCTTGGAGGCAGTGACCTACGAGCAGTACTTC. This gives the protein CASSLEAVTYEQYF.

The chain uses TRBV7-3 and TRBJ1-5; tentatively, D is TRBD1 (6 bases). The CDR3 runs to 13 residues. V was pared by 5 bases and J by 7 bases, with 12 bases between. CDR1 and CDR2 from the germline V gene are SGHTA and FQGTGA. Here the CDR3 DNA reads TGTGCCAGCAGCCTAATACAGGGACAGCCCCAGCATTTT. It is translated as CASSLIQGQPQHF.

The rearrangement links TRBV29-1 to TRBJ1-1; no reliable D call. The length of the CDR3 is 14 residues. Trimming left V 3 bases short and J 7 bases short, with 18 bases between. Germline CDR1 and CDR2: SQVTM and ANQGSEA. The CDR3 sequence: CSVEHVWTPDEAFF. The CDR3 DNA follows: TGCAGCGTTGAGCACGTATGGACCCCGGATGAAGCTTTCTTT.

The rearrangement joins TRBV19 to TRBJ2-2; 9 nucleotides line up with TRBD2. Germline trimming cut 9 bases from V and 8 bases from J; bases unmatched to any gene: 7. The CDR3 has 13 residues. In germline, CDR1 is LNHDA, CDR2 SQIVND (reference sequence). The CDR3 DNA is TGTGCCAGCCTCAAGCGGGGGGCTGGGGAGCTGTTTTTT. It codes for CASLKRGAGELFF.

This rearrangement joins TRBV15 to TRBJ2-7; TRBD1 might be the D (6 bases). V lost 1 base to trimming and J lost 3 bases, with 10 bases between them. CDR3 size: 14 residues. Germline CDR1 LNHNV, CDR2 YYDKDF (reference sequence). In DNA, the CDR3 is TGTGCCACCAGCAGAGCAGGACAGAACTACGAGCAGTACTTC. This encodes CATSRAGQNYEQYF.

The CDR3 coding sequence is TGTGCCAGCCGAACAGGGCAGAACACCGGGGAGCTGTTTTTT. Amino acids: CASRTGQNTGELFF. V and J are TRBV28 and TRBJ2-2, with D possibly TRBD1 on 6 matching bases. The CDR3 is 14 residues long. The V gene's germline CDR1 is MDHEN and CDR2 SYDVKM. Trimming left V 8 bases short and J 1 base short, with 11 bases between.

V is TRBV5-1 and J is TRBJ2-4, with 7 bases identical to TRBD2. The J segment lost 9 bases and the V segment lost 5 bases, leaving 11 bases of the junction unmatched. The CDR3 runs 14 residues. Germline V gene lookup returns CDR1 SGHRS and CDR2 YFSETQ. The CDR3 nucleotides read TGCGCCAGCAGTCCGAGCGGGGAGATAATCATTCAGTACTTC. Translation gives CASSPSGEIIIQYF.

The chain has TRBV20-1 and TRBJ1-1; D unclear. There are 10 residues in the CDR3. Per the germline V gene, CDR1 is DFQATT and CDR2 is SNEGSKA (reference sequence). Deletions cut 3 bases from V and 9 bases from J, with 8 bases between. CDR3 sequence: CSARRGQAFF. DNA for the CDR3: TGCAGTGCTAGGCGGGGTCAAGCTTTCTTT.

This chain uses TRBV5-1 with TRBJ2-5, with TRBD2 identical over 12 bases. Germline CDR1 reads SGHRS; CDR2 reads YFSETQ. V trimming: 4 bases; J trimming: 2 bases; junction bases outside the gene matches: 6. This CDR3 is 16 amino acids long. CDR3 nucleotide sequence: TGCGCCAGCAGCCCAACTAGCGGGGGGTTTCAAGAGACCCAGTACTTC. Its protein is CASSPTSGGFQETQYF.

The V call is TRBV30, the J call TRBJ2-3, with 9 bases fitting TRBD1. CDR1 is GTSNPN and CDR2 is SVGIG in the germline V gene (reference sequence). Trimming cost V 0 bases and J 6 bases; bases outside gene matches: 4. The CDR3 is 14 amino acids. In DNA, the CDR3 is TGTGCCTGGAGTGTAACAGGGGGCAGGGATACGCAGTATTTT. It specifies CAWSVTGGRDTQYF.

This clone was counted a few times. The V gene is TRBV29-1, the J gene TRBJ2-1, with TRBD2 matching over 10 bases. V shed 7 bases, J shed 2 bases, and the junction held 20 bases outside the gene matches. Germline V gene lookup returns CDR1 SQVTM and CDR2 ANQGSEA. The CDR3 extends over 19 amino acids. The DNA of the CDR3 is TGCAGCGCTACTAACCGTCACAGACGGACTAGCGGAACCTACAATGAGCAGTTCTTC. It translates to CSATNRHRRTSGTYNEQFF.

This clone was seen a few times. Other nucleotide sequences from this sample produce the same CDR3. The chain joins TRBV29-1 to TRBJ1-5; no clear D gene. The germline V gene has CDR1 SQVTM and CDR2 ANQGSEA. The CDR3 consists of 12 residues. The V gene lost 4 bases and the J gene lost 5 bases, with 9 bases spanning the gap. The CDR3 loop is CSVGARDQPQHF. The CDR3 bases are TGCAGCGTTGGGGCGAGGGATCAGCCCCAGCATTTT. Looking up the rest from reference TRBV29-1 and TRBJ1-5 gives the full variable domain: SAVISQKPSRDICQRGTSLTIQCQVDSQVTMMFWYRQQPGQSLTLIATANQGSEATYESGFVIDKFPISRPNLTFSTLTVSNMSPEDSSIYLCSVGARDQPQHFGDGTRLSIL.

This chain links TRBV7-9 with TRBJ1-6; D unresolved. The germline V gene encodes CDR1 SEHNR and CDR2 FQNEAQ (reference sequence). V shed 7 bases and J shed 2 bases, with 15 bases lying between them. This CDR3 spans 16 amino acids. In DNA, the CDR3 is TGTGCCAGCATCGGCGTTGGAGGCGCCTATAATTCACCCCTCCACTTT. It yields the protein CASIGVGGAYNSPLHF.

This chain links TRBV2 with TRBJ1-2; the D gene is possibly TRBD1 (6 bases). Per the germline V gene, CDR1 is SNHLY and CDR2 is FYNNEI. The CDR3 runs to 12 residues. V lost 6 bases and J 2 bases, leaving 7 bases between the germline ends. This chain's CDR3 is CASSDRNYGYTF. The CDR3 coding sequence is TGTGCCAGCAGCGACAGGAACTATGGCTACACCTTC.